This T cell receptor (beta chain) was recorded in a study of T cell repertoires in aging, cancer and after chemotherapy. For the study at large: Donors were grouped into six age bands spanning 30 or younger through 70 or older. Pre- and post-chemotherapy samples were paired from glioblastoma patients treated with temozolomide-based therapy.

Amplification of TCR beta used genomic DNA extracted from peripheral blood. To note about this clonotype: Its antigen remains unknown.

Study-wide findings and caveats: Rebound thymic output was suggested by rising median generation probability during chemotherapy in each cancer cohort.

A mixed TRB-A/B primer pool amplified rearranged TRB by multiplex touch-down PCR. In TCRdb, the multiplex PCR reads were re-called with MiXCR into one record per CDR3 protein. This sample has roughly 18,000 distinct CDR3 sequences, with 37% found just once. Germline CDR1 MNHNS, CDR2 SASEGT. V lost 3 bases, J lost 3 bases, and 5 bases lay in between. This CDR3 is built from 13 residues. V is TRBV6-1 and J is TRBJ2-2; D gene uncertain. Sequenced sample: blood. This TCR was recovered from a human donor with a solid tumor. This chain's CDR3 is CASSDGHTGELFF. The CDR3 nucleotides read TGTGCCAGCAGTGACGGACACACCGGGGAGCTGTTTTTT.